This is a list of T cell receptor beta chains from one sample in a study of lymphopenia after photon versus proton radiotherapy. Method: immunoSEQ multiplex PCR; TCRdb's copy keeps in-frame clones and lacks some. The sample consists of more than 30,000 clones, roughly nine tenths of them appearing once. Material: peripheral blood, obtained from a patient treated with proton-based radiotherapy. The origin of the receptors is a woman between 65 and 79 years old with pancreatic cancer. Some clones in this sample may be carry-over from other donors' samples. CDR3s include the opening cysteine and the closing phenylalanine or tryptophan. The order of the fields is CDR3 length, clone size, D gene, V gene, J gene, CDR3 DNA, CDR3 protein. The D gene is left open where the match is weak. Clone sizes are given selectively: once, few, many, or a class where the clone is expanded.

cdr3_length: 14; clone_size: once; d_call: .; v_call: TRBV6-6; j_call: TRBJ2-6; cdr3_nt: TGTGCCACTCCGCAGGGGTCTGGGGCCAACGTCCTGACTTTC; cdr3_aa: CATPQGSGANVLTF
cdr3_length: 11; clone_size: .; d_call: .; v_call: TRBV28; j_call: TRBJ2-7; cdr3_nt: TGTGCCAGCAGTTTTGAACGCGAGCAGTACTTC; cdr3_aa: CASSFEREQYF
cdr3_length: 13; clone_size: .; d_call: .; v_call: TRBV6-1; j_call: TRBJ2-5; cdr3_nt: TGTGCCAGCTCAACGACAGGTCAAGAGACCCAGTACTTC; cdr3_aa: CASSTTGQETQYF
cdr3_length: 15; clone_size: few; d_call: .; v_call: TRBV5-6; j_call: TRBJ1-2; cdr3_nt: TGTGCCAGCAGCTTGAGGAGACAGACTAACTATGGCTACACCTTC; cdr3_aa: CASSLRRQTNYGYTF
cdr3_length: 14; clone_size: .; d_call: TRBD1; v_call: TRBV5-1; j_call: TRBJ1-1; cdr3_nt: TGCGCCAGCAGCTTCCGGACAGGGGGCACTGAAGCTTTCTTT; cdr3_aa: CASSFRTGGTEAFF
cdr3_length: 18; clone_size: .; d_call: TRBD1; v_call: TRBV2; j_call: TRBJ1-2; cdr3_nt: TGTGCCAGCAGTAGGCCTCCTTTAGGGGACAGGCGTAACTATGGCTACACCTTC; cdr3_aa: CASSRPPLGDRRNYGYTF
cdr3_length: 11; clone_size: once; d_call: .; v_call: TRBV30; j_call: TRBJ2-1; cdr3_nt: TGTGCCTGGGATGCCTACAATGAGCAGTTCTTC; cdr3_aa: CAWDAYNEQFF
cdr3_length: 14; clone_size: .; d_call: .; v_call: TRBV5-1; j_call: TRBJ1-4; cdr3_nt: TGCGCCAGCAGCTTGGGGGCGGTTAATGAAAAACTGTTTTTT; cdr3_aa: CASSLGAVNEKLFF
cdr3_length: 16; clone_size: .; d_call: .; v_call: TRBV18; j_call: TRBJ2-7; cdr3_nt: TGTGCCAGCTCACCACCGGTCACGCAGGGTGGCCACGAGCAGTACTTC; cdr3_aa: CASSPPVTQGGHEQYF
cdr3_length: 13; clone_size: .; d_call: TRBD1; v_call: TRBV2; j_call: TRBJ1-1; cdr3_nt: TGTGCCAGCAGTCGACAGGGGAACACTGAAGCTTTCTTT; cdr3_aa: CASSRQGNTEAFF
cdr3_length: 14; clone_size: .; d_call: TRBD2; v_call: TRBV7-6; j_call: TRBJ2-1; cdr3_nt: TGTGCCAGCAGCTTAGGAGCGGGAGCTGATGAGCAGTTCTTC; cdr3_aa: CASSLGAGADEQFF
cdr3_length: 14; clone_size: .; d_call: .; v_call: TRBV9; j_call: TRBJ2-7; cdr3_nt: TGTGCCAGCAGCCCAGAAGGGATCACCGCCGAGCAGTACTTC; cdr3_aa: CASSPEGITAEQYF
cdr3_length: 14; clone_size: .; d_call: TRBD1; v_call: TRBV7-6; j_call: TRBJ2-7; cdr3_nt: TGTGCCAGCAGCTTAAGTTCAGGGGGCGCCGAGCAGTACTTC; cdr3_aa: CASSLSSGGAEQYF
cdr3_length: 14; clone_size: .; d_call: TRBD2; v_call: TRBV4-1; j_call: TRBJ2-5; cdr3_nt: TGCGCCAGCAGCCGCGGACTAGCGGGAGAGACCCAGTACTTC; cdr3_aa: CASSRGLAGETQYF
cdr3_length: 15; clone_size: .; d_call: .; v_call: TRBV30; j_call: TRBJ2-1; cdr3_nt: TGTGCCTGGAGTGTACATCTTGGAGGGGGCAATGAGCAGTTCTTC; cdr3_aa: CAWSVHLGGGNEQFF
cdr3_length: 15; clone_size: .; d_call: .; v_call: TRBV5-6; j_call: TRBJ2-7; cdr3_nt: TGTGCCAGCAGCCTCAACACAGTAAGATCCTACGAGCAGTACTTC; cdr3_aa: CASSLNTVRSYEQYF
cdr3_length: 15; clone_size: .; d_call: .; v_call: TRBV6-1; j_call: TRBJ2-7; cdr3_nt: TGTGCCAGCGAGTGGAAGGGGAGGATAGGATACGAGCAGTACTTC; cdr3_aa: CASEWKGRIGYEQYF
cdr3_length: 13; clone_size: .; d_call: TRBD2; v_call: TRBV5-1; j_call: TRBJ2-1; cdr3_nt: TGCGCCAGCAGCGTCGCTCTAGCGGGTGAGCAGTTCTTC; cdr3_aa: CASSVALAGEQFF
cdr3_length: 16; clone_size: .; d_call: .; v_call: TRBV9; j_call: TRBJ2-3; cdr3_nt: TGTGCCAGCAGCGTAGGATTGCTAGCCCAAGGGGATACGCAGTATTTT; cdr3_aa: CASSVGLLAQGDTQYF
cdr3_length: 15; clone_size: .; d_call: TRBD1; v_call: TRBV5-4; j_call: TRBJ1-1; cdr3_nt: TGTGCCAGCAGCTTGGAGCAGGGGGCAGGTACTGAAGCTTTCTTT; cdr3_aa: CASSLEQGAGTEAFF
cdr3_length: 12; clone_size: .; d_call: .; v_call: TRBV2; j_call: TRBJ2-7; cdr3_nt: TGTGCCAGCAGGACGGGAGATTACGAGCAGTACTTC; cdr3_aa: CASRTGDYEQYF
cdr3_length: 14; clone_size: .; d_call: .; v_call: TRBV5-5; j_call: TRBJ1-1; cdr3_nt: TGTGCCAGCAGCTTGGCCGCTCGAAACACTGAAGCTTTCTTT; cdr3_aa: CASSLAARNTEAFF
cdr3_length: 18; clone_size: .; d_call: .; v_call: TRBV25-1; j_call: TRBJ2-1; cdr3_nt: TGTGCCAGCAGTGCCCCCGGGCTGAGCGGAACAGACTACAATGAGCAGTTCTTC; cdr3_aa: CASSAPGLSGTDYNEQFF
cdr3_length: 16; clone_size: .; d_call: TRBD1; v_call: TRBV5-1; j_call: TRBJ1-3; cdr3_nt: TGCGCCAGCACGGAGGCGACAGGGGGTAGTGGAAACACCATATATTTT; cdr3_aa: CASTEATGGSGNTIYF
cdr3_length: 14; clone_size: .; d_call: TRBD1; v_call: TRBV5-1; j_call: TRBJ1-2; cdr3_nt: TGCGCCAGCAGCCAGGGACAGGGTAACTATGGCTACACCTTC; cdr3_aa: CASSQGQGNYGYTF
cdr3_length: 11; clone_size: once; d_call: .; v_call: TRBV29-1; j_call: TRBJ2-7; cdr3_nt: TGCAGCGTTGGTCAGGTCTACGAGCAGTACTTC; cdr3_aa: CSVGQVYEQYF
cdr3_length: 14; clone_size: .; d_call: .; v_call: TRBV18; j_call: TRBJ1-1; cdr3_nt: TGTGCCAGCTCATCCTCCGCACAGGGCGTTGGGGCTTTCTTT; cdr3_aa: CASSSSAQGVGAFF
cdr3_length: 16; clone_size: once; d_call: .; v_call: TRBV7-2; j_call: TRBJ2-2; cdr3_nt: TGTGCCAGCAGCTTAGCGTCAGGAGTTTGGACCGGGGAGCTGTTTTTT; cdr3_aa: CASSLASGVWTGELFF
cdr3_length: 14; clone_size: .; d_call: TRBD1; v_call: TRBV5-1; j_call: TRBJ2-1; cdr3_nt: TGCGCCAGCAGCTCGGGACAGGGGGCAAATGAGCAGTTCTTC; cdr3_aa: CASSSGQGANEQFF
cdr3_length: 16; clone_size: once; d_call: .; v_call: TRBV2; j_call: TRBJ2-3; cdr3_nt: TGTGCCAGCAGTGAACGGCGGGCAAATTCCGGGGATACGCAGTATTTT; cdr3_aa: CASSERRANSGDTQYF
cdr3_length: 17; clone_size: .; d_call: .; v_call: TRBV4-1; j_call: TRBJ2-2; cdr3_nt: TGCGCCAGCAGCCAAGATAAAAGGGGTGCGAACACCGGGGAGCTGTTTTTT; cdr3_aa: CASSQDKRGANTGELFF
cdr3_length: 15; clone_size: .; d_call: TRBD1; v_call: TRBV18; j_call: TRBJ2-1; cdr3_nt: TGTGCCAGCTCAAGAGACAGGGTGGAAGGCAATGAGCAGTTCTTC; cdr3_aa: CASSRDRVEGNEQFF
cdr3_length: 14; clone_size: .; d_call: TRBD1; v_call: TRBV10-3; j_call: TRBJ2-7; cdr3_nt: TGTGCCATCACGGGACAGGGGGATTCCTACGAGCAGTACTTC; cdr3_aa: CAITGQGDSYEQYF
cdr3_length: 12; clone_size: .; d_call: .; v_call: TRBV5-1; j_call: TRBJ1-2; cdr3_nt: TGCGCCAGCAGCTTGGGGGGGAATGGCTACACCTTC; cdr3_aa: CASSLGGNGYTF
cdr3_length: 15; clone_size: .; d_call: .; v_call: TRBV4-2; j_call: TRBJ2-5; cdr3_nt: TGTGCCAGCAGCCCAATTAGCGGCGTCCAAGAGACCCAGTACTTC; cdr3_aa: CASSPISGVQETQYF
cdr3_length: 18; clone_size: .; d_call: TRBD2; v_call: TRBV28; j_call: TRBJ2-1; cdr3_nt: TGTGCCAGCAGTCCATCGGGACTAGCGCGGGGTTCGTACAATGAGCAGTTCTTC; cdr3_aa: CASSPSGLARGSYNEQFF
cdr3_length: 14; clone_size: .; d_call: .; v_call: TRBV4-1; j_call: TRBJ2-1; cdr3_nt: TGCGCCAGCAGCCACCTGGGGACAAACAATGAGCAGTTCTTC; cdr3_aa: CASSHLGTNNEQFF
cdr3_length: 15; clone_size: .; d_call: TRBD2; v_call: TRBV5-1; j_call: TRBJ2-1; cdr3_nt: TGCGCCAGCAGCGTAGCTAGCGGGAGCTACGATGAGCAGTTCTTC; cdr3_aa: CASSVASGSYDEQFF
cdr3_length: 11; clone_size: .; d_call: TRBD1; v_call: TRBV19; j_call: TRBJ2-1; cdr3_nt: TGTGCCACCACGGACAGGAATGAGCAGTTCTTC; cdr3_aa: CATTDRNEQFF
cdr3_length: 18; clone_size: .; d_call: .; v_call: TRBV7-2; j_call: TRBJ2-3; cdr3_nt: TGTGCCAGCAGCCAATGGCTTATAGGGGACTCTTACACAGATACGCAGTATTTT; cdr3_aa: CASSQWLIGDSYTDTQYF
cdr3_length: 13; clone_size: .; d_call: .; v_call: TRBV5-1; j_call: TRBJ2-7; cdr3_nt: TGCGCCAGCCGGGCTCCACCCGCCTACGAGCAGTACTTC; cdr3_aa: CASRAPPAYEQYF
cdr3_length: 15; clone_size: .; d_call: .; v_call: TRBV2; j_call: TRBJ2-7; cdr3_nt: TGTGCCAGCAGTCCGGGGGAGCCCTTTCTTTACGAGCAGTACTTC; cdr3_aa: CASSPGEPFLYEQYF
cdr3_length: 14; clone_size: .; d_call: .; v_call: TRBV19; j_call: TRBJ2-7; cdr3_nt: TGTGCCAGTAGTATATCATTCGTCAATTACGAGCAGTACTTC; cdr3_aa: CASSISFVNYEQYF
cdr3_length: 13; clone_size: .; d_call: .; v_call: TRBV19; j_call: TRBJ1-3; cdr3_nt: TGTGCCAGCATTAGTACGGACGGAAACACCATATATTTT; cdr3_aa: CASISTDGNTIYF
cdr3_length: 16; clone_size: .; d_call: TRBD1; v_call: TRBV6-6; j_call: TRBJ2-7; cdr3_nt: TGTGCCAGCAGTTATGGGGCCGGGACAGGGGGGTACGAGCAGTACTTC; cdr3_aa: CASSYGAGTGGYEQYF
cdr3_length: 16; clone_size: .; d_call: TRBD2; v_call: TRBV7-6; j_call: TRBJ2-3; cdr3_nt: TGTGCCAGCAGCTTAGTAACTAGCGGGAGCACAGATACGCAGTATTTT; cdr3_aa: CASSLVTSGSTDTQYF
cdr3_length: 15; clone_size: .; d_call: .; v_call: TRBV5-4; j_call: TRBJ2-2; cdr3_nt: TGTGCCAGCAGCTTGGGCCTAGGGTACACCGGGGAGCTGTTTTTT; cdr3_aa: CASSLGLGYTGELFF
cdr3_length: 14; clone_size: .; d_call: .; v_call: TRBV7-3; j_call: TRBJ2-1; cdr3_nt: TGTGCCAGCAGCCCCGGGTCGCCCGTTAATGAGCAGTTCTTC; cdr3_aa: CASSPGSPVNEQFF
cdr3_length: 15; clone_size: .; d_call: TRBD2; v_call: TRBV6-6; j_call: TRBJ2-1; cdr3_nt: TGTGCCAGCAGTTCGACTAGCGGGAGGATCGATGAGCAGTTCTTC; cdr3_aa: CASSSTSGRIDEQFF
cdr3_length: 15; clone_size: .; d_call: .; v_call: TRBV29-1; j_call: TRBJ2-1; cdr3_nt: TGCAGCGTTGACGCCTCCGGGACTCGTTACAATGAGCAGTTCTTC; cdr3_aa: CSVDASGTRYNEQFF
cdr3_length: 16; clone_size: .; d_call: TRBD2; v_call: TRBV9; j_call: TRBJ2-3; cdr3_nt: TGTGCCAGCAGCCCGGACCTAGCGGCCAGCACAGATACGCAGTATTTT; cdr3_aa: CASSPDLAASTDTQYF
cdr3_length: 14; clone_size: .; d_call: .; v_call: TRBV29-1; j_call: TRBJ2-2; cdr3_nt: TGCAGCGTTTTACCCACGCAACCTGCCGGGGAGCTGTTTTTT; cdr3_aa: CSVLPTQPAGELFF